This T cell receptor (beta chain) derives from a study of T cell changes during pregnancy in multiple sclerosis. The germline V gene has CDR1 SGDLS and CDR2 YYNGEE. The V segment lost 4 bases and the J segment 5 bases; nucleotides outside the gene matches: 8. The CDR3 has 14 residues. Here immunoSEQ multiplex PCR was the method, and the copy in TCRdb shows in-frame clones only, minus some. The table shows approximately 65,000 clones, with 90% to 97% occurring only once. This specimen was CD8+ T cells from peripheral blood mononuclear cells, taken after pregnancy. The V call is TRBV9, the J call TRBJ2-7, with 8 positions matching TRBD2. The TCR comes from a female donor with multiple sclerosis, enrolled in a pregnancy study. CDR3 DNA sequence: TGTGCCAGCAGCCGGAAAGCGGGAGTAGACGAGCAGTACTTC. It translates to CASSRKAGVDEQYF.